This T cell receptor (beta chain) came from a study of T cell changes during pregnancy in multiple sclerosis. Here immunoSEQ multiplex PCR was the method, and the copy in TCRdb shows in-frame clones only, minus some. The sample gives approximately 60,000 clones, 90% to 95% of which show up once; around 3.5% is in the top ten. This CDR3 has 12 residues. Trimming removed 6 bases from V and 0 bases from J, with 6 bases in between. The germline CDR1 and CDR2 sequences are SGHDT and YYEEEE. The chain employs TRBV5-6 and TRBJ1-1; no firm D call. This sequence originates from a female donor with multiple sclerosis, enrolled in a pregnancy study. The material sequenced was CD8+ T cells from peripheral blood mononuclear cells, taken in the third trimester of pregnancy. CDR3 sequence: CASTTLNTEAFF. CDR3 bases: TGTGCCAGCACCACACTGAACACTGAAGCTTTCTTT.